This T cell receptor (beta chain) was documented in a study of human T cells and chemical hapten exposure (dated by TCRdb to the early 2020s). For the study in its entirety: For sensitization, 2% DPC in acetone was applied to a roughly 2 cm by roughly 2 cm area of upper inner arm skin. Peripheral blood TCR repertoire changes were tracked in vivo in alopecia patients during primary and secondary sensitization to the hapten diphenylcyclopropenone (DPC). The patient cohort, mostly female, included alopecia areata with under or over 50% scalp involvement, alopecia totalis and alopecia universalis. Throughout the approximately 25-week study period, patients were also given weekly therapeutic DPC doses on the scalp. Patch testing on the upper back used Finn chambers containing 0.01% DPC, with scoring done after 6 days according to International Contact Dermatitis Research Group standards. Blood samples were taken from patients before sensitization (week 0) and then at 2, 6 and about 24 weeks after DPC sensitization. Libraries were pooled for sequencing, and per-sample TCR yields varied mainly because of small differences in library volumes within the pool. For TCR sequencing, blood came from 25 to 35 alopecia patients at anywhere from one to four time points (pre-sensitization, 2, 6 and 24 weeks). Broader findings and caveats from the paper: The number of TCRs above 1 in 1000 frequency did not change with DPC sensitization; there was no evidence of global repertoire structure alterations. Significantly more large CDR3 similarity clusters were formed by expanded TCRs than by pre-sensitization or healthy control sets, consistent with antigen-driven responses. Patch test score was positively correlated with the number of PT1 expanded TCRs, with significance at thresholds 8, 16 and 32 but not at 4. All patients had alopecia, a presumed autoimmune disease, so their immune response might differ from that of healthy individuals. Repeated subsampling changed both the strength of the expansion versus patch-test correlation and the threshold at which that correlation became significant.

The time point label for this specimen denotes: patch test 3, about 24 weeks after DPC sensitization. In light of the paper, this sample's treatment or condition label describes: therapeutic diphenylcyclopropenone sensitization with weekly scalp DPC. At each patch-test visit, blood was drawn before the patch test was applied. To be eligible, patients had to be aged 18 to 70, diagnosed with alopecia and judged suitable for DPC therapy, while pregnant patients were excluded. Unfractionated whole blood was collected in Tempus Blood RNA tubes, and total RNA was extracted from that blood. The library was built by means of RACE. The listed sequencing device is NextSeq 500. Library preparation attached unique molecular identifiers to individual cDNA molecules for quantitative, reproducible TCR counting. Each blood RNA sample was used to sequence both TCR alpha and TCR beta chains. Processing in the source paper ran as follows. The median number of TCRs per sample was approximately 98,000, ranging from about 20,000 to 690,600. The Decombinator software suite was used to annotate V, J and CDR3 in the TCR reads. For PS versus PT1 abundance plots, all samples were subsampled to the same number of TCRs (28,000). TCRs were defined as expanded if absent before sensitization and observed at least eight times at the 2-week time point. The public reads were reanalyzed by TCRdb: fastp trimming at Q25, MiXCR alignment, in-frame beta chains only. Here each entry gathers all rows of one CDR3 protein and keeps the most common genes and DNA. TCRdb's processing, not the study's, gives the V and J calls here. In all, the sample holds 150,000 to 200,000 distinct CDR3 sequences, and about 30% of those were seen once. The top ten clones comprise 2.1% of the sample.

Taken from cysteine to phenylalanine, the CDR3 has 15 residues. Only the CDR3 region is kept as DNA, spanning 45 bases read in frame from base 1. From the germline V gene, CDR1 is LGHNA and CDR2 is YSLEER. Trimming takes 4 bases off V and 1 base off J; junction bases not matched to a gene: 6. A note on this clonotype: The target of this receptor is not known. Per-base qualities were not stored, and no clone one base away is much larger.

The receptor chain draws on TRBV4-3 and TRBJ2-5; 7 bases in the junction line up with TRBD2. The receptor was derived from a woman aged 18-30 years with alopecia areata. Some clones in this sample may be carry-over from other donors' samples. Material: whole blood, obtained in connection with sensitization to the hapten diphenylcyclopropenone (DPC). The sequenced DNA: TGCGCCAGCAGCCGAGGAGCGGGGATCCAAGAGACCCAGTACTTC. Its product reads: CASSRGAGIQETQYF.